Listed below are T cell receptor beta chains from one sample, sequenced in a study of T cells in lung cancer brain metastases. The assay was immunoSEQ multiplex PCR, and TCRdb's table has in-frame clones only and misses some. The sample shows about 3,500 clones, roughly nine tenths of them seen only once. Sequencing was carried out using tumor tissue from the primary lung tumor. The receptors stem from a woman aged 50 to 65 with non-small cell lung cancer. CDR3s include the opening cysteine and the closing phenylalanine or tryptophan.

j_call v_call cdr3_aa
TRBJ2-3 TRBV7-6 CASSIEAGQGEDTQYF
TRBJ1-2 TRBV10-3 CAISDGTPEGYTF
TRBJ2-3 TRBV28 CASSSYVLSSGDTQYF
TRBJ2-3 TRBV7-2 CASSLDRRWATQYF
TRBJ1-5 TRBV7-9 CASSLQGNQPQHF
TRBJ1-2 TRBV7-2 CASSLAGAGPGYTF
TRBJ1-2 TRBV29-1 CSVEWGDRRVDYGYTF
TRBJ1-1 TRBV2 CASGQGSAEAFF
TRBJ2-5 TRBV27 CASSSLYTTSGGQETQYF
TRBJ2-1 TRBV7-2 CASSKHTDSYNEQFF
TRBJ1-2 TRBV9 CASSGNLQGTGGYTF
TRBJ2-7 TRBV18 CASSPAQGKNYEQYF
TRBJ2-2 TRBV19 CATQSGHSNTGELFF
TRBJ1-2 TRBV6-6 CASRTHETGANYGYTF
TRBJ1-1 TRBV7-2 CASSFQETGKNTEAFF
TRBJ2-1 TRBV14 CASSQEGGADNEQFF
TRBJ1-1 TRBV11-2 CASSAPRGQNTEAFF
TRBJ2-7 TRBV6-1 CASSLQDTYEQYF
TRBJ2-1 TRBV6-6 CASSPRTGGGNEQFF
TRBJ1-1 TRBV29-1 CSVQGAETEAFF
TRBJ1-4 TRBV28 CASSSPRVSGTREKLFF
TRBJ1-1 TRBV18 CASSPWDSQNTEAFF
TRBJ2-1 TRBV19 CASSPHDRGGQFF
TRBJ2-2 TRBV5-5 CASSLGETGELFF
TRBJ1-3 TRBV9 CASSVRGGRDSSEGDNTIYF
TRBJ2-1 TRBV28 CASTQGRVRFF
TRBJ2-5 TRBV11-3 CASSLTGASKTQYF
TRBJ2-5 TRBV11-2 CASSLDRGGQAQYF
TRBJ1-2 TRBV27 CASSLSNPGRVNGYTF